Below, 20 T cell receptor beta chains from the same sample are listed, as sequenced in a study of cytomegalovirus exposure and HLA in healthy donors. In the PCR, 60 Vbeta and 13 Jbeta primers were used. Assay: immunoSEQ multiplex PCR; the TCRdb copy retains only in-frame clones and omits some. Found here are 150,000 to 200,000 clones, roughly 80% of them singletons; the top ten hold about 2%. The sequenced sample was PBMCs. Receptor source: a human donor in good health.

The chain has TRBV6-5 and TRBJ2-7; D gene ambiguous. The germline gives CDR1 MNHEY, CDR2 SVGAGI. The V and J ends lost 0 bases and 2 bases respectively, with 11 bases between them. This CDR3 region has 15 residues. In nucleotides, the CDR3 is TGTGCCAGCAGTTACTCCCTACACAGCCCCTACGAGCAGTACTTC. The encoded protein is CASSYSLHSPYEQYF.

The chain combines TRBV13 with TRBJ2-1, with TRBD1 matching 9 bases. J lost 1 base, V lost 3 bases, and 1 base had no gene match. CDR1 and CDR2 from the germline V gene are PRHDT and FYEKMQ (reference sequence). CDR3 length equals 15 residues. CDR3 DNA: TGTGCCAGCAGCTTCGACAGGGGGTCCTACAATGAGCAGTTCTTC. Its protein is CASSFDRGSYNEQFF.

The V call is TRBV15, the J call TRBJ1-1; D is possibly TRBD1 (5 bases). Germline V gives CDR1 LNHNV, CDR2 YYDKDF (reference sequence). The V end lost 5 bases, the J end lost 0 bases, and 7 bases lay between the germline ends. The CDR3 spans 13 residues. The CDR3 sequence is CATSGDLNTEAFF. DNA for the CDR3: TGTGCCACCAGCGGGGACTTGAACACTGAAGCTTTCTTT. The variable domain in full, completed from reference TRBV15 and TRBJ1-1, reads DAMVIQNPRYQVTQFGKPVTLSCSQTLNHNVMYWYQQKSSQAPKLLFHYYDKDFNNEADTPDNFQSRRPNTSFCFLDIRSPGLGDTAMYLCATSGDLNTEAFFGQGTRLTVV.

The DNA of the CDR3 is TGTGCCAGCAGCCAAGATCTCCCCGGGACAGGTAGCACTGAAGCTTTCTTT. Protein sequence: CASSQDLPGTGSTEAFF. This chain uses TRBV4-2 with TRBJ1-1; TRBD1 agrees at 8 bases. After removal of 0 bases from V and 4 bases from J, the junction contained 10 bases not matched to a gene. Germline assignment: CDR1 LGHNA and CDR2 YNFKEQ. The CDR3 covers 17 residues.

The chain employs TRBV19 and TRBJ1-2, with TRBD1 matching 7 bases. The CDR3 is made up of 15 amino acids. Germline V gene lookup returns CDR1 LNHDA and CDR2 SQIVND (reference sequence). The ends lost 3 bases at V and 6 bases at J; junction bases unmatched: 10. The CDR3 sequence is CASSIYPDRSDGYTF. The DNA for the CDR3 is TGTGCCAGTAGTATTTACCCGGACAGGTCAGATGGCTACACCTTC.

In this sample, this clone turned up a few times. The CDR3 loop reads CATSTTDSPYEQYF. The CDR3 DNA follows: TGTGCCACCTCTACGACGGACTCACCCTACGAGCAGTACTTC. The chain carries TRBV10-3 and TRBJ2-7; TRBD2 is a possible D gene (5 bases). The V end lost 10 bases, the J end lost 2 bases, and 18 bases lay between the germline ends. This CDR3 region has 14 residues. The germline CDR1 and CDR2 sequences are ENHRY and SYGVKD.

Only one count was recorded for this clone. The chain combines TRBV5-6 with TRBJ2-1; the match to TRBD1 covers 7 bases. CDR1 and CDR2 from the germline V gene are SGHDT and YYEEEE. This CDR3 region has 17 residues. V lost 4 bases, J lost 0 bases, and 10 bases stayed unmatched. The chain's CDR3 is CASSLYNRDSSYNEQFF. CDR3 nucleotide sequence: TGTGCCAGCAGCCTTTATAACCGGGACAGCTCCTACAATGAGCAGTTCTTC.

This rearrangement joins TRBV29-1 to TRBJ2-7, with D tentatively TRBD2 (5 bases). Germline CDR1 is SQVTM and CDR2 is ANQGSEA. V was clipped by 4 bases and J by 2 bases, with 9 bases between them. The CDR3 has 12 residues. CDR3 coding DNA: TGCAGCGTTGTAACGGGAACCTACGAGCAGTACTTC. This codes for CSVVTGTYEQYF.

V is TRBV7-2 and J is TRBJ1-2; TRBD1 might be the D (6 bases). The CDR3 extends over 12 amino acids. The germline V and J ends were trimmed by 5 bases and 2 bases, with 6 bases remaining between them. Germline lookup yields CDR1 SGHTA and CDR2 FQGNSA. The CDR3 sequence: CASSTGNYGYTF. DNA for the CDR3: TGTGCCAGCAGCACAGGGAACTATGGCTACACCTTC.

Points on this clone: Within the sample, other DNA sequences also encode this same CDR3. V gene TRBV14 combines with J gene TRBJ2-7; 7 bases agree with TRBD1. The germline CDR1 and CDR2 sequences are SGHDN and FVKESK. V was pared by 1 base and J by 2 bases, with 2 bases of the junction left unmatched. The CDR3 loop spans 14 amino acids. CDR3 coding DNA: TGTGCCAGCAGCCAAGGGACAGGAGCCTACGAGCAGTACTTC. Its protein product is CASSQGTGAYEQYF.

V and J are TRBV6-4 and TRBJ2-2, with D perhaps TRBD1 (6 bases). Per germline, CDR1 MRHNA and CDR2 SNTAGT. Trimming cost V 4 bases and J 0 bases, with 6 bases left between them. The CDR3 is 14 amino acids. The CDR3 region has the DNA TGTGCCAGCAGTGGGGACACGAACACCGGGGAGCTGTTTTTT. Protein: CASSGDTNTGELFF.

The chain combines TRBV7-9 with TRBJ1-1; 9 bases agree with TRBD1. The CDR3 consists of 15 residues. In germline, CDR1 is SEHNR, CDR2 FQNEAQ (reference sequence). V lost 2 bases, J lost 4 bases, and 5 bases stayed unmatched. DNA for the CDR3: TGTGCCAGCAGCTTAATGGACAGGGGAGCCACTGAAGCTTTCTTT. This gives the protein CASSLMDRGATEAFF.

The rearrangement links TRBV5-1 to TRBJ2-5, with TRBD1 matching 9 bases. From germline, CDR1 is SGHRS and CDR2 YFSETQ. There are 14 residues in the CDR3. V gave up 3 bases and J gave up 2 bases; unmatched junction bases: 2. CDR3 region: CASSWGQGQETQYF. The CDR3 DNA sequence: TGCGCCAGCAGCTGGGGACAGGGACAAGAGACCCAGTACTTC.

J is TRBJ1-2 and V is TRBV5-6, with D maybe TRBD1 (5 bases). With 8 bases removed from V and 4 bases from J, the gap between germline ends came to 21 bases. CDR3 size: 15 residues. CDR1 and CDR2 (germline): SGHDT, YYEEEE. The CDR3 DNA reads as TGTGCCAGTTACCTCCGGGGGAGTACGAGCTATGGCTACACCTTC. Translating it yields CASYLRGSTSYGYTF.

This clone was seen only once. This chain uses TRBV10-3 with TRBJ1-1, with D unclear. The CDR3 is 14 residues long. V dropped 4 bases and J dropped 1 base, with 10 bases sitting between them. Germline assignment: CDR1 ENHRY and CDR2 SYGVKD. CDR3 region: CAISVNTENTEAFF. Here the CDR3 DNA reads TGTGCCATCAGTGTCAACACAGAGAACACTGAAGCTTTCTTT.

The genes are TRBV5-4 and TRBJ1-1; TRBD1 aligns across 7 bases. CDR3 length equals 14 residues. The V segment lost 3 bases and the J segment 2 bases; nucleotides outside the gene matches: 4. CDR1 is SGHNT and CDR2 is YYREEE in the germline V gene (reference sequence). The CDR3 region has the DNA TGTGCCAGCAGCTCAGGACAGGAAAACACTGAAGCTTTCTTT. Translation: CASSSGQENTEAFF.

This chain links TRBV7-2 with TRBJ1-1, with D maybe TRBD1 (5 bases). The CDR3 runs 15 residues. V was cut by 5 bases and J by 11 bases, with 24 bases left in between. Germline CDR1 is SGHTA and CDR2 is FQGNSA. The CDR3 spells CASSRNAGGGLTAFF. The CDR3 DNA reads TGTGCCAGCAGCCGAAATGCCGGGGGGGGTCTAACCGCTTTCTTT.

The V call is TRBV2, the J call TRBJ2-7, with D unresolved. Germline V CDR1 and CDR2: SNHLY, FYNNEI. Trimming took off 3 bases at V and 4 bases at J, with 4 bases between the two ends. This CDR3 region has 11 residues. The CDR3 reads CASSDRYEQYF. Here the CDR3 DNA reads TGTGCCAGCAGTGACCGGTACGAGCAGTACTTC. The full variable domain, completed using reference TRBV2 and TRBJ2-7, is EPEVTQTPSHQVTQMGQEVILRCVPISNHLYFYWYRQILGQKVEFLVSFYNNEISEKSEIFDDQFSVERPDGSNFTLKIRSTKLEDSAMYFCASSDRYEQYFGPGTRLTVT.

V usage is TRBV5-8 and J usage is TRBJ2-5; D might be TRBD2 (6 bases). The CDR3 runs 13 residues. Germline V gene data show CDR1 as SGHTS and CDR2 as YDEGEE. V dropped 2 bases and J dropped 5 bases, with 10 bases sitting between them. This chain's CDR3 is CASSFRSGETQYF. The CDR3 region has the DNA TGTGCCAGCAGCTTCAGAAGCGGGGAGACCCAGTACTTC.

CDR3 loop: CASRGRQGGTGELFF. The CDR3 DNA sequence: TGTGCCAGCAGGGGGAGGCAGGGGGGAACCGGGGAGCTGTTTTTT. J is TRBJ2-2 and V is TRBV7-8; D may be TRBD1 (7 bases). V was shortened by 6 bases and J by 5 bases, with 16 bases between the two germline ends. Germline CDR1 is SGHVS and CDR2 is FQNEAQ. This CDR3 has 15 residues.